These 24 T cell receptor beta chains originate from one sample sequenced in a study of identical twins. Using its own MiXCR run on the 5' RACE reads, TCRdb lists one record per CDR3 protein. The table includes about 810,000 distinct CDR3 sequences, about 12% detected once. These sequences were also reported in another study, on yellow fever vaccine responses in identical twins.

Sequencing was performed on PBMCs. Source of these receptors: a woman aged 18-29 years in good health.

J is TRBJ2-3 and V is TRBV11-2, with a weak D call TRBD2 (5 bases). The germline gives CDR1 SGHAT, CDR2 FQNNGV. This CDR3 has 15 residues. The V end was cut by 3 bases, the J end by 1 base, with 11 bases between. The CDR3 sequence is CASSFGDPGTDTQYF. CDR3 DNA: TGTGCCAGCAGCTTCGGGGATCCCGGCACAGATACGCAGTATTTT.

The rearrangement links TRBV4-1 to TRBJ2-5; D not resolved. In germline, CDR1 is MGHRA, CDR2 YSYEKL. The CDR3 spans 15 residues. Trimming removed 0 bases from V and 6 bases from J, with 14 bases in between. The CDR3 sequence: CASSQDRTPRKTQYF. The CDR3 bases are TGCGCCAGCAGCCAAGATCGTACCCCCCGTAAGACCCAGTACTTC.

The rearrangement uses TRBV6-1 and TRBJ2-3; D gene ambiguous. The CDR3 contains 14 residues. With 7 bases removed from V and 7 bases from J, the gap between germline ends came to 18 bases. In germline, CDR1 is MNHNS, CDR2 SASEGT. The CDR3 reads CASTPLDPGNTQYF. DNA for the CDR3: TGTGCCAGCACTCCTTTGGACCCTGGAAATACGCAGTATTTT.

The genes are TRBV12-3 or TRBV12-4 and TRBJ1-1; tentative D call: TRBD1 (5 bases). The CDR3 contains 11 residues. Trimming stripped 8 bases from V and 5 bases from J, with 9 bases between. The CDR3 DNA reads as TGTGCCAGCGTGGGGGTTACTGAAGCTTTCTTT. Translation: CASVGVTEAFF.

This clonotype has more than one count but fewer than ten. The chain combines TRBV7-9 with TRBJ1-4; D gene ambiguous. The CDR3 sequence is 14 residues long. Trimming took off 6 bases at V and 5 bases at J, with 13 bases between the two ends. Germline CDR1 is SEHNR and CDR2 is FQNEAQ (reference sequence). CDR3 in DNA: TGTGCCAGCAGGAACCCGGGCATAAATGAAAAACTGTTTTTT. Translating it yields CASRNPGINEKLFF.

This clonotype was seen only a few times. This chain uses TRBV5-4 with TRBJ2-1; 9 bases line up with TRBD1. Germline V gene lookup returns CDR1 SGHNT and CDR2 YYREEE (reference sequence). Trimming at V came to 2 bases and at J to 9 bases, leaving 6 bases not matched to a gene. CDR3 length: 14 amino acids. The CDR3: CASSFWDRATEQFF. The CDR3 nucleotides read TGTGCCAGCAGCTTTTGGGACAGGGCGACTGAGCAGTTCTTC.

The J gene is TRBJ1-5, the V gene TRBV12-3 or TRBV12-4; possibly TRBD1 for D (5 bases). V was shortened by 6 bases and J by 1 base, with 13 bases between the two germline ends. CDR3 size: 15 residues. Here the CDR3 DNA reads TGTGCCAGCAGCCGGGACGGCGGGAGCAATCAGCCCCAGCATTTT. Residues: CASSRDGGSNQPQHF.

This chain uses TRBV12-3 or TRBV12-4 with TRBJ1-4; D remains unclear. V was trimmed by 3 bases and J by 7 bases, leaving 3 bases between them. The CDR3 spans 11 residues. The CDR3 here is CASSLTEKLFF. The CDR3 region has the DNA TGTGCCAGCAGTTTGACTGAAAAACTGTTTTTT.

The chain combines TRBV7-2 with TRBJ2-1, with 8 nucleotides matching TRBD1. The CDR3 extends over 14 amino acids. With V trimmed by 5 bases and J by 8 bases, 8 bases remained unmatched. The germline CDR1 and CDR2 sequences are SGHTA and FQGNSA. The CDR3 sequence: CASSHRAGGDEQFF. The CDR3, as DNA: TGTGCCAGCAGCCATAGAGCAGGGGGCGATGAGCAGTTCTTC.

This clonotype was seen a handful of times. The chain has TRBV24-1 and TRBJ1-1; D is ambiguous. From germline, CDR1 is KGHDR and CDR2 SFDVKD. The CDR3 runs 13 residues. The V end lost 2 bases, the J end lost 6 bases, and 9 bases lay between the germline ends. The CDR3 DNA reads TGTGCCACCAGTGATTACCTGACCTCTGAAGCTTTCTTT. As protein: CATSDYLTSEAFF.

To note about this clonotype: A much bigger clone sits one base away, suggesting this may be a read error. The gene calls are TRBV3-1 and TRBJ2-3, with 8 bases aligning to TRBD1. CDR3 length equals 19 residues. The germline CDR1 and CDR2 sequences are LGHDT and YNNKEL (reference sequence). After removal of 0 bases from V and 6 bases from J, the junction contained 17 bases not matched to a gene. The CDR3 nucleotides read TGTGCCAGCAGCCAAGATCCCCCCGGGCGACAGGGGTTACAGGATACGCAGTATTTT. It yields the protein CASSQDPPGRQGLQDTQYF.

V usage is TRBV20-1 and J usage is TRBJ2-1; D call uncertain. The CDR3 has 10 residues. CDR1 is DFQATT, CDR2 SNEGSKA, per germline (reference sequence). Trimming pared 6 bases from V and 5 bases from J, leaving 5 bases between. The CDR3: CSAANNEQFF. The CDR3, as DNA: TGCAGTGCAGCTAACAATGAGCAGTTCTTC.

The V call is TRBV7-7, the J call TRBJ2-2, with 11 bases lining up with TRBD1. This CDR3 is 16 amino acids long. CDR1 is SSHAT, CDR2 FNYEAQ, per germline (reference sequence). The V and J ends lost 5 bases and 0 bases, in that order; junction bases with no gene match: 2. CDR3 DNA sequence: TGTGCCAGCAGCAGGGACAGGGGGACGAACACCGGGGAGCTGTTTTTT. Translated: CASSRDRGTNTGELFF. Based on the CDR3 plus reference TRBV7-7 and TRBJ2-2, the full variable domain is GAGVSQSPRYKVTKRGQDVTLRCDPISSHATLYWYQQALGQGPEFLTYFNYEAQPDKSGLPSDRFSAERPEGSISTLTIQRTEQRDSAMYRCASSRDRGTNTGELFFGEGSRLTVL.

In its sample, this clonotype was seen a few times. The J gene is TRBJ2-3, the V gene TRBV11-2, with 9 nucleotides matching TRBD2. Germline V gene lookup returns CDR1 SGHAT and CDR2 FQNNGV. V lost 9 bases and J lost 4; bases outside the gene matches: 14. The CDR3 runs 16 residues. CDR3 region: CASRLLGLAGADTQYF. The CDR3 DNA is TGTGCCAGTCGGCTGTTGGGACTAGCTGGCGCAGATACGCAGTATTTT.

The chain uses TRBV21-1 and TRBJ1-4; the table's D call, TRBD1, has no DNA check behind it. TRBV21-1 is classified as a pseudogene. The CDR3 is 15 residues long. The CDR3 DNA is TGTGCCAGCAGCAAAACCCCAGACGGGGGTGAAAAACTGTTTTTT. This sequence encodes CASSKTPDGGEKLFF.

This clonotype was counted ten times or more. This chain connects TRBV11-3 to TRBJ2-7, with D unresolved. The germline CDR1 and CDR2 sequences are SGHNT and YENEEA. There are 12 residues in the CDR3. V lost 10 bases and J lost 6, with 16 bases in between. The CDR3 loop reads CAILSSLGEQYF. The CDR3 bases are TGTGCCATCCTTAGCTCCCTCGGCGAGCAGTACTTC.

This clonotype was observed a few times. V is TRBV7-2 and J is TRBJ1-4; D is unresolved. The V gene's germline CDR1 is SGHTA and CDR2 FQGNSA. The CDR3 contains 15 residues. The V end lost 0 bases, the J end lost 3 bases, and 8 bases lay between the germline ends. CDR3: CASSLAGLPNEKLFF. CDR3 coding DNA: TGTGCCAGCAGCTTAGCAGGTCTTCCTAATGAAAAACTGTTTTTT.

A few counts support this clonotype. This chain uses TRBV28 with TRBJ2-1, with D perhaps matching TRBD1 (7 bases). Germline values: CDR1 MDHEN, CDR2 SYDVKM. Trimming cost V 6 bases and J 9 bases, with 12 bases left between them. The CDR3 runs to 12 residues. The CDR3 coding sequence is TGTGCCAGCAGAGCAGGGGGGAGTGAGCAGTTCTTC. It translates to CASRAGGSEQFF. Looking up the rest from reference TRBV28 and TRBJ2-1 gives the full variable domain: DVKVTQSSRYLVKRTGEKVFLECVQDMDHENMFWYRQDPGLGLRLIYFSYDVKMKEKGDIPEGYSVSREKKERFSLILESASTNQTSMYLCASRAGGSEQFFGPGTRLTVL.

The rearrangement uses TRBV2 and TRBJ2-4; D gene uncertain. Trimming stripped 2 bases from V and 0 bases from J, with 8 bases between. The CDR3 contains 15 residues. Germline V gives CDR1 SNHLY, CDR2 FYNNEI. For the CDR3, the DNA is TGTGCCAGCAGTGAACCCGTAGTAGCCAAAAACATTCAGTACTTC. Amino acid sequence: CASSEPVVAKNIQYF.

This clonotype was detected only a few times. The rearrangement uses TRBV28 and TRBJ2-2, with D perhaps matching TRBD1 (6 bases). Germline assignment: CDR1 MDHEN and CDR2 SYDVKM. The CDR3 has 15 amino acids. Trimming removed 7 bases at V and 3 bases at J, with 15 bases between. CDR3 in DNA: TGTGCCAGCAACCTAGAAGCAGGGGACACCGGGGAGCTGTTTTTT. Amino acids: CASNLEAGDTGELFF.

This clonotype was seen more than once but under ten times. The chain employs TRBV20-1 and TRBJ2-3; no clear D. V dropped 5 bases and J dropped 2 bases, with 17 bases sitting between them. This CDR3 region has 15 residues. Germline V CDR1 and CDR2: DFQATT, SNEGSKA (reference sequence). CDR3: CSAPNIGRNTDTQYF. CDR3 DNA sequence: TGCAGTGCTCCCAACATTGGTAGGAACACAGATACGCAGTATTTT.

The rearrangement links TRBV7-9 to TRBJ2-5; 8 bases match TRBD1. V shed 4 bases, J shed 3 bases, and the junction held 4 bases outside the gene matches. This CDR3 is 14 amino acids long. Germline V lookup: CDR1 SEHNR, CDR2 FQNEAQ (reference sequence). CDR3 coding DNA: TGTGCCAGCAGCTCCCAGGGGGCCAAAGAGACCCAGTACTTC. This encodes CASSSQGAKETQYF.

This clonotype was found a few times. The chain has TRBV20-1 and TRBJ2-5; perhaps TRBD2 as D (7 bases). This CDR3 is built from 15 residues. Germline V gene sequence: CDR1 DFQATT, CDR2 SNEGSKA (reference sequence). Trimming stripped 3 bases from V and 4 bases from J, with 18 bases between. The CDR3 sequence is CSARVAGATRETQYF. The CDR3 bases are TGCAGTGCTAGGGTCGCGGGGGCCACTCGAGAGACCCAGTACTTC.

This clonotype came up a few times. The chain is built from TRBV27 and TRBJ2-5; no definite D call. V lost 6 bases to trimming and J lost 3 bases, with 11 bases between them. The CDR3 runs to 13 residues. Germline CDR1 and CDR2: MNHEY and SMNVEV (reference sequence). The CDR3 loop reads CASSPRAEETQYF. The CDR3 DNA reads TGTGCCAGCAGCCCACGGGCTGAAGAGACCCAGTACTTC.